Below are 4 T cell receptor beta chains sequenced from a single sample in a study of beta chain features in type 1 diabetes. These TCRs are of unknown antigen specificity. Of the isolated RNA, all was reverse transcribed, and so the sequenced material was expressed TCRB transcripts. The table came from immunoSEQ multiplex PCR; TCRdb's copy has only in-frame clones and leaves some out. The data contain hundreds of thousands of clones, over 13% of them singletons. General study results and limits: Type 1 diabetes patients had moderately but significantly shorter TCRB CDR3s in all four CD4+ subsets.

Sequencing input: naive CD4+ T cells from blood. Every receptor here comes from a man between 18 and 35 years old with type 1 diabetes.

This chain connects TRBV28 to TRBJ2-1; 7 nucleotides line up with TRBD2. Trimming at V came to 3 bases and at J to 0 bases, leaving 8 bases not matched to a gene. Germline lookup yields CDR1 MDHEN and CDR2 SYDVKM. The CDR3 contains 17 residues. The CDR3 coding sequence is TGTGCCAGCAGTTTGTTTCGGCTAGCGGACTCCTACAATGAGCAGTTCTTC. Its protein is CASSLFRLADSYNEQFF.

This clone has just a few counts. This sample also contains other DNA sequences that code for the same CDR3. V is TRBV14 and J is TRBJ1-2; D unresolved. The CDR3 spans 14 residues. Germline V gene sequence: CDR1 SGHDN, CDR2 FVKESK. V lost 0 bases and J lost 2, with 7 bases in between. CDR3 in amino acids: CASSQDRGNYGYTF. DNA of the CDR3: TGTGCCAGCAGCCAAGATCGAGGAAACTATGGCTACACCTTC.

Only a few counts were recorded for this clone. A much larger clone lies one base from this, so it may be a read error. The same CDR3 can be traced to other DNA sequences in this sample. The V call is TRBV5-4, the J call TRBJ2-5; D not certain. The CDR3 loop spans 11 amino acids. Germline CDR1 SGHNT, CDR2 YYREEE (reference sequence). V lost 0 bases to trimming and J lost 3 bases, with 0 bases between them. CDR3 amino acids: CASSLEETQYF. The CDR3 coding sequence is TGTGCCAGCAGCTTGGAAGAGACCCAGTACTTC. Together with reference TRBV5-4 and TRBJ2-5, the CDR3 gives the full variable domain: ETGVTQSPTHLIKTRGQQVTLRCSSQSGHNTVSWYQQALGQGPQFIFQYYREEENGRGNFPPRFSGLQFPNYSSELNVNALELDDSALYLCASSLEETQYFGPGTRLLVL.

The genes are TRBV28 and TRBJ2-5; maybe TRBD1 (6 bases). V lost 10 bases to trimming and J lost 3 bases, with 15 bases between them. The CDR3 covers 13 residues. In germline, CDR1 is MDHEN, CDR2 SYDVKM. The CDR3 is CATGLDREETQYF. DNA of the CDR3: TGTGCCACCGGCTTGGACAGAGAAGAGACCCAGTACTTC.